The entry below describes one TCR beta chain. Its antigen is not identified. The CDR3 sequence is 16 residues long. Trimming at V came to 4 bases and at J to 3 bases, leaving 8 bases not matched to a gene. Germline CDR1 LNHNV, CDR2 YYDKDF (reference sequence). The authors sequenced unsorted PBMC DNA on ten immunoSEQ deep assay plates. Assay used: immunoSEQ multiplex PCR; TCRdb lists only in-frame clones, some missing. The profile shows about 99,000 clones, less than 60% of them singletons. The sample originates from a study of shared clonotypes between healthy human individuals. Findings of the study overall: Blood was the sole source, and tissue repertoires probably differ. Donor clonotype sharing was expected to depend on sequencing depth.

Donors were healthy HIV-negative adults without recently reported acute infections or vaccinations. Sequencing was done on a sample of PBMCs. The clonotype was recovered from a woman aged 40 to 50 in good health. Some clones in this sample may be carry-over from other donors' samples. The chain recombines TRBV15 with TRBJ2-1; 8 bases align to TRBD2. The DNA for the CDR3 is TGTGCCACCAGCAAAACAGCGGGAGTCATCTACAATGAGCAGTTCTTC. It codes for CATSKTAGVIYNEQFF.